This T cell receptor beta chain was recovered during a study of OX40 agonist ivuxolimab in advanced cancers. Study background: Prior anti-PD-1, anti-PD-L1 or anti-CTLA-4 therapy was allowed; around 43% had some.

Method: immunoSEQ multiplex PCR; TCRdb's copy keeps in-frame clones and lacks some. The sample includes about 46,000 clones, roughly 85% of them seen just once. Germline-derived CDR1 and CDR2 are SGDLS and YYNGEE. CDR3 length: 14 residues. The V and J ends lost 3 bases and 4 bases, in that order; junction bases with no gene match: 1. The V gene is TRBV9, the J gene TRBJ2-1; 10 bases are shared with TRBD2. This TCR derives from an adult with an advanced solid tumor such as melanoma, head and neck, liver or kidney cancer. The sequencing used CD4+ or CD8+ T cells sorted from blood, collected in a trial of the OX40 agonist ivuxolimab. CDR3 nucleotide sequence: TGTGCCAGCAGCGGGACTAGCGGTTACAATGAGCAGTTCTTC. Translated: CASSGTSGYNEQFF.